A selection of T cell receptor beta chains follows, all from one sample in a study of post-analysis software for immune sequencing data. TCRdb called the PCR reads again in MiXCR, with one record for every CDR3 protein. In the table there are about 820,000 distinct CDR3 sequences, approximately 53% of which are singletons. The sample comprised blood. Receptor source: a girl between 10 and 17 years old with multiple sclerosis. CDR3s include the opening cysteine and the closing phenylalanine or tryptophan. A D gene is named only where the DNA matches it firmly. A row's size may be missing; if present it is once, few, many or a size class.

clone_size	d_call	v_call	j_call	cdr3_nt	cdr3_aa
-	TRBD1	TRBV6-2/TRBV6-3	TRBJ2-4	TGTGCCAGCAGTTACTCCGGACAGGGGAACGCCAAAAACATTCAGTACTTC	CASSYSGQGNAKNIQYF
-	TRBD2	TRBV7-6	TRBJ2-5	TGTGCCAGCGGATCTAGCGGGAGGGCCGGGGAGACCCAGTACTTC	CASGSSGRAGETQYF
-	-	TRBV27	TRBJ2-3	TGTGCCAGCAGTTACCGGATCACAGATACGCAGTATTTT	CASSYRITDTQYF
once	-	TRBV5-1	TRBJ2-5	TGCGCCAGCAGCTTACAACTATCCGCGGGGGCCCAAGAGACCCAGTACTTC	CASSLQLSAGAQETQYF
-	-	TRBV5-5	TRBJ2-7	TGTGCCAGCAGCTTGGAGACAGGTTGGTACGAGCAGTACTTC	CASSLETGWYEQYF
-	-	TRBV20-1	TRBJ2-7	TGCAGTGCTAAGTCAGGGAACGAGCAGTACTTC	CSAKSGNEQYF
-	TRBD2	TRBV29-1	TRBJ2-1	TGCAGCGTTGAGGGGTTTGGACTAGCGGTGTTCGGTTCCTACAATGAGCAGTTCTTC	CSVEGFGLAVFGSYNEQFF
-	-	TRBV29-1	TRBJ2-7	TGCAGCGTTGTGCGGGACAGCTCCTACGAGCAGTACTTC	CSVVRDSSYEQYF
-	-	TRBV5-1	TRBJ2-7	TGCGCCAGCAGCGCCCGGGACCCCAACTACGAGCAGTACTTC	CASSARDPNYEQYF
-	-	TRBV20-1	TRBJ2-7	TGCAGTGCTAGGCTACCTCAGAGCTCCTACGAGCAGTACTTC	CSARLPQSSYEQYF
few	TRBD1	TRBV5-1	TRBJ2-7	TGCGCCAGCAACAACAGGGGGTACCCCTACGAGCAGTACTTC	CASNNRGYPYEQYF
-	-	TRBV7-9	TRBJ2-7	TGTGCCAGCAGCCCCGCCGGGACTTTACGCTACGAGCAGTACTTC	CASSPAGTLRYEQYF
few	-	TRBV7-9	TRBJ2-5	TGTGCCAGCAGCTCACCGGACAGCGAAGAGACCCAGTACTTC	CASSSPDSEETQYF
once	TRBD1	TRBV29-1	TRBJ2-3	TGCAGCGTCGCAGGACAGGGGAGCACAGATACGCAGTATTTT	CSVAGQGSTDTQYF
-	-	TRBV13	TRBJ2-2	TGTGCCAGCAGCCCCTACGGGACGGCCGGAGTGGGCACCGGGGAGCTGTTTTTT	CASSPYGTAGVGTGELFF
once	-	TRBV3-1	TRBJ2-7	TGTGCCAGCAGCCAAGATATTGGGACCGGGATTTACGAGCAGTACTTC	CASSQDIGTGIYEQYF
-	-	TRBV19	TRBJ2-6	TGTGCCAGTAGTATGTGGGAGCCCTCTGGGGCCAACGTCCTGACTTTC	CASSMWEPSGANVLTF
-	-	TRBV11-2	TRBJ2-3	TGTGCCAGCAGCGACAATCCCACCTTAAGCACAGATACGCAGTATTTT	CASSDNPTLSTDTQYF
-	-	TRBV20-1	TRBJ2-1	TGCAGTGCCACAAACAGGGTCCACTATTACAATGAGCAGTTCTTC	CSATNRVHYYNEQFF
-	-	TRBV12-5	TRBJ2-5	TGTGCTAGTGGTTTGGGGACAGCTTACAAGGGAGAGACCCAGTACTTC	CASGLGTAYKGETQYF
few	-	TRBV15	TRBJ2-7	TGTGCCACCAGCAGAGGCCGGGACAAGGCCCACGAGCAGTACTTC	CATSRGRDKAHEQYF
-	TRBD1	TRBV7-9	TRBJ1-2	TGTGCCAGCATCATAAAGGACAGGGAAGGCTATGGCTACACCTTC	CASIIKDREGYGYTF
-	-	TRBV5-1	TRBJ2-1	TGCGCCAGCAGCTTGGGGAAGGCGGTGAATGAGCAGTTCTTC	CASSLGKAVNEQFF
-	-	TRBV4-1	TRBJ2-5	TGCGCCAGCAGCCAAGAGCAGGTAGTTGAGACCCAGTACTTC	CASSQEQVVETQYF
-	-	TRBV11-2	TRBJ2-5	TGTGCCAGCAGCCCCCTCCCGGACCAAGAGACCCAGTACTTC	CASSPLPDQETQYF
-	-	TRBV7-6	TRBJ2-7	TGTGCCAGCAGCTCGCCGGACTCGACCTACGAGCAGTACTTC	CASSSPDSTYEQYF
few	-	TRBV7-9	TRBJ1-2	TGTGCCAGCAGCTTAGAGACAGGAAGCAGTGGCTACACCTTC	CASSLETGSSGYTF
-	-	TRBV20-1	TRBJ2-2	TGCGGTGCTAGAGAGGACACGGGTACGAACACCGGGGAGCTGTTTTTT	CGAREDTGTNTGELFF
-	-	TRBV7-2	TRBJ2-3	TGTGCCAGCAGCTTACTAGTTTCAGATACGCAGTATTTT	CASSLLVSDTQYF
-	TRBD2	TRBV6-2/TRBV6-3	TRBJ2-3	TGTGCCAGCAGCCCCGGGACTAGGGCAGGCACAGATACGCAGTATTTT	CASSPGTRAGTDTQYF
-	-	TRBV20-1	TRBJ2-6	TGCAATGCTAGAGATAGAAGGGCTGGGGCCAACGTCCTGACTTTC	CNARDRRAGANVLTF
-	-	TRBV6-2/TRBV6-3	TRBJ1-5	TGTGCCACCAGGGTTTCCAATCAGCCCCAGCATTTT	CATRVSNQPQHF
-	-	TRBV20-1	TRBJ2-1	TGCAGTGCTAGAGATTTAGAGGACTTCACCTTACCTCGGGATGAGCAGTTCTTC	CSARDLEDFTLPRDEQFF
few	TRBD1	TRBV14	TRBJ2-7	TGTGCCAGCAGCCCCCTGGGACAGGGATGGACCTACGAGCAGTACTTC	CASSPLGQGWTYEQYF
few	TRBD2	TRBV4-2	TRBJ2-7	TGTGCCAGCAGCCAACTCGATGCGGGACTAGCGGGATGGTACGAGCAGTACTTC	CASSQLDAGLAGWYEQYF
-	-	TRBV29-1	TRBJ2-1	TGCAGCGTTGGCAGGGAGGTGTTCAATGAGCAGTTCTTC	CSVGREVFNEQFF
-	-	TRBV29-1	TRBJ1-4	TGCAGCGTGGCTCCGGGCGCAACTAATGAAAAACTGTTTTTT	CSVAPGATNEKLFF
-	-	TRBV20-1	TRBJ2-5	TGCAGTGCTAGTCCCCGGGACTCCCAGTACTTC	CSASPRDSQYF
once	TRBD2	TRBV6-5	TRBJ2-7	TGTGCCAGCAGTTACTTGGCTAGCGGGAGGGTCCACGAGCAGTACTTC	CASSYLASGRVHEQYF
few	-	TRBV6-5	TRBJ2-4	TGTGCCAGCAGTTACCAGGGCGGGGACATTCAGTACTTC	CASSYQGGDIQYF
-	TRBD2	TRBV20-1	TRBJ2-4	TGCAGTGCTAGCCTAGCGGGATTAAGGGATGGCATTCAGTACTTC	CSASLAGLRDGIQYF
-	TRBD2	TRBV20-1	TRBJ2-5	TGCAGTGCTAGAGATTGGGGCGGGAGCCCAGAGACCCAGTACTTC	CSARDWGGSPETQYF
-	-	TRBV5-1	TRBJ2-1	TGCGCCAGCAGCTTACAAGGGGGGCGATCCAATGAGCAGTTCTTC	CASSLQGGRSNEQFF